Below, 3 T cell receptor beta chains from the same sample are listed, as sequenced in a study of graft-versus-host responses after intestinal transplantation. Assay: immunoSEQ multiplex PCR; the TCRdb copy retains only in-frame clones and omits some. This table holds approximately 99,000 clones, 92% found once. No antigen has been assigned to these receptors. The specimen comprised unstimulated CD8+ T cells sorted from spleen or lymph node cells, sampled before transplant. Receptor source: a human donor who was the organ donor for an intestinal transplant.

The gene calls are TRBV21-1 and TRBJ2-7; the D call TRBD2 from the table was never checked on the DNA. TRBV21-1 is labeled a pseudogene. This CDR3 is built from 18 residues. CDR3 sequence: CASSKAWGAGGPRYEQYF. The CDR3 coding sequence is TGTGCCAGCAGCAAAGCCTGGGGAGCGGGAGGGCCTCGGTACGAGCAGTACTTC.

The chain is built from TRBV7-9 and TRBJ2-3, with D tentatively TRBD1 (6 bases). CDR3 length equals 16 residues. Germline V gives CDR1 SEHNR, CDR2 FQNEAQ (reference sequence). The germline V and J ends were trimmed by 3 bases and 1 base, with 14 bases remaining between them. The DNA of the CDR3 is TGTGCCAGCAGCTTCCGAGTGGGGGCACGCACAGATACGCAGTATTTT. It codes for CASSFRVGARTDTQYF. The entire variable domain, with the rest obtained from reference TRBV7-9 and TRBJ2-3, is as follows: DTGVSQNPRHKITKRGQNVTFRCDPISEHNRLYWYRQTLGQGPEFLTYFQNEAQLEKSRLLSDRFSAERPKGSFSTLEIQRTEQGDSAMYLCASSFRVGARTDTQYFGPGTRLTVL.

This clone was seen just once. The chain is built from TRBV5-8 and TRBJ1-1, with 8 bases identical to TRBD1. Germline V lookup: CDR1 SGHTS, CDR2 YDEGEE. The length of the CDR3 is 17 residues. The J segment lost 1 base and the V segment lost 2 bases, leaving 10 bases of the junction unmatched. The CDR3: CASSFPPDREGNTEAFF. CDR3 in DNA: TGTGCCAGCAGCTTCCCCCCGGACAGGGAGGGGAACACTGAAGCTTTCTTT.